The sequence of this T cell receptor beta chain was determined in a study of T cell repertoires in cytomegalovirus infection. Whole-study context: Carrying CMV and the relevant HLA type showed in public TCR beta signatures. Study conclusions and caveats: What dominated the ex vivo response were HLA-C-restricted CMV-specific TCR beta clonotypes. Individuals carrying CMV plus the relevant HLA were identified by cumulative frequency of public TCR beta families.

Germline V gives CDR1 SEHNR, CDR2 FQNEAQ (reference sequence). The CDR3 covers 15 residues. V shed 0 bases and J shed 6 bases, with 15 bases lying between them. This clonotype was seen repeatedly, ten times or more. Its antigen is not identified. TCRdb re-called the reads through MiXCR, storing one row per CDR3 protein. The sample includes tens of thousands of distinct CDR3 sequences, over 3.5% seen only once; the top ten take around a fifth. Sequencing was carried out using PBMCs. V gene TRBV7-9 combines with J gene TRBJ2-7; no definite D call. The TCR sequence derives from a human donor in good health (CMV status not recorded). Some clones in this sample may be carry-over from other donors' samples. This CDR3 is CASSLALGPAGEQYF. The CDR3 nucleotides are TGTGCCAGCAGCTTAGCGCTAGGCCCTGCTGGCGAGCAGTACTTC.